This T cell receptor (beta chain) was sequenced for a study of somatic mutations in cytotoxic T cells in rheumatoid arthritis. Whole-study context: Including V beta1+ cells that were sequenced for TCRB, some T-cell populations stained with V beta antibodies were flow-sorted at nearly 100% purity. Whole-study findings and limits: Statistically, CD8+ T-cell clonality was not significantly distinct between individuals with rheumatoid arthritis and age-matched healthy controls.

Positive magnetic bead selection was used to isolate CD4+ and CD8+ cells; purity was checked by flow cytometry. Worth noting for this clone: The antigen is not known.

Profiling relied on immunoSEQ multiplex PCR, and the TCRdb table lists in-frame clones only, not all of them. The data contain 17,000 or so clones, 65% to 80% of them seen just once; the ten biggest clones take up 4.8%. The TCR was taken from an adult with rheumatoid arthritis. Source material: CD8+ T cells sorted from blood.

This CDR3 reads CASSLGPGSQPQHF. CDR3 in DNA: TGCGCCAGCAGCTTGGGCCCAGGAAGTCAGCCCCAGCATTTT. The chain joins TRBV5-1 to TRBJ1-5, with D unresolved. Germline CDR1 SGHRS, CDR2 YFSETQ. V shed 0 bases and J shed 6 bases, with 10 bases lying between them. This CDR3 comprises 14 residues.